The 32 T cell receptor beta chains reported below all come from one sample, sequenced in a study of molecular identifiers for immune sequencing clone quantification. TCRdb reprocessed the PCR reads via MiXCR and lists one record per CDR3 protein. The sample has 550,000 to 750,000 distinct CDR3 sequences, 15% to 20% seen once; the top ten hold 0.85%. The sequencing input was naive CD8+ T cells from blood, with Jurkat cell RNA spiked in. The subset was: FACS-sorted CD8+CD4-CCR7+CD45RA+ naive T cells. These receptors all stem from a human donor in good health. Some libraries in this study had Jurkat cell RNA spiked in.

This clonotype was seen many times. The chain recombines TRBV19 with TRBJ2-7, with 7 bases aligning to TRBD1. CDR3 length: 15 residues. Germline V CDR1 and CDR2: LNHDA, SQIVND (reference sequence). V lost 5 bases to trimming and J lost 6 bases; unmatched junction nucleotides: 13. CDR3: CASSSPGGSLCEQYF. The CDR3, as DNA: TGTGCCAGTAGTTCCCCAGGGGGTTCATTGTGCGAGCAGTACTTC.

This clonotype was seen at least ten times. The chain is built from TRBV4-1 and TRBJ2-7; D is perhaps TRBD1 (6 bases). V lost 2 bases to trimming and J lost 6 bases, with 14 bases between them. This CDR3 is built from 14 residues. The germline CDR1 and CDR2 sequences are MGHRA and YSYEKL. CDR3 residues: CASSQNRARGEQYF. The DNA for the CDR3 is TGCGCCAGCAGCCAAAACAGGGCCCGGGGCGAGCAGTACTTC.

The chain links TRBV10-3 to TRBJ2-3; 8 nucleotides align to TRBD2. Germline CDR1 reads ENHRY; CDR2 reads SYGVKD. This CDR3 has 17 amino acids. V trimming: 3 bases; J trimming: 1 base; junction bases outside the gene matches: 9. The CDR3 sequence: CAISEIPAGGGTDTQYF. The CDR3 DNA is TGTGCCATCAGTGAAATTCCCGCGGGGGGCGGCACAGATACGCAGTATTTT.

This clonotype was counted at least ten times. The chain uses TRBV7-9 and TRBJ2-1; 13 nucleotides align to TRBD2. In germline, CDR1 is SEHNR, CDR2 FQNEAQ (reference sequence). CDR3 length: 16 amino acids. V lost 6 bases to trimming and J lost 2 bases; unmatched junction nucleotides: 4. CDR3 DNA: TGTGCCAGCAGTTCCGGACTAGCGGGAGCCTACAATGAGCAGTTCTTC. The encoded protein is CASSSGLAGAYNEQFF.

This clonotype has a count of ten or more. In nucleotides, the CDR3 is TGCAGCGTTGAGCTCCTAGCGGGGAGCTCCTACGAGCAGTACTTC. Translation: CSVELLAGSSYEQYF. The chain recombines TRBV29-1 with TRBJ2-7; TRBD2 aligns across 9 bases. This CDR3 contains 15 residues. Losses at the gene ends were 3 bases for V and 0 bases for J; bases not matched to a gene: 6. Per germline, CDR1 SQVTM and CDR2 ANQGSEA.

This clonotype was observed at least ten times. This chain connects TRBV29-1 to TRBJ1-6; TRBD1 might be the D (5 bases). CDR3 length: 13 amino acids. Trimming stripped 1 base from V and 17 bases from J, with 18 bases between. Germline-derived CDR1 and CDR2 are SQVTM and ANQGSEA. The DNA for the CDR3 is TGCAGCGTTGAAGGTAATACGGGGCCTTCGTTCCACTTT. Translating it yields CSVEGNTGPSFHF.

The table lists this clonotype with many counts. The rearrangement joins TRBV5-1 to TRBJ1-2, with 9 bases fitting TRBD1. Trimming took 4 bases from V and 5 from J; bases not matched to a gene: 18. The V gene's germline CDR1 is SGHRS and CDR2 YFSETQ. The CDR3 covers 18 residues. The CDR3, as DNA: TGCGCCAGCAGCCAAACCGGGACAGGGACCGAATTAGCATATGGCTACACCTTC. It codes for CASSQTGTGTELAYGYTF.

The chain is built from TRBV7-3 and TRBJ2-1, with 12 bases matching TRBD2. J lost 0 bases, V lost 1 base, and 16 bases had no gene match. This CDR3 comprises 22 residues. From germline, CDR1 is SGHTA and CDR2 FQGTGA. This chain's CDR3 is CASSLKVWGQTSGGSSYNEQFF. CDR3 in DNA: TGTGCCAGCAGCTTAAAAGTTTGGGGACAGACTAGCGGGGGAAGCTCCTACAATGAGCAGTTCTTC.

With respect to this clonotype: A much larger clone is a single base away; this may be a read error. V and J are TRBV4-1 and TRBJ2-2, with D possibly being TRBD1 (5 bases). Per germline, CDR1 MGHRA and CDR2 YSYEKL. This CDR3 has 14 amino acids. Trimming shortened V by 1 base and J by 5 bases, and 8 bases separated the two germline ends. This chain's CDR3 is CASSQGSGTGELFF. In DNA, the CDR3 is TGCGCCAGCAGCCAAGGATCAGGGACCGGGGAGCTGTTTTTT.

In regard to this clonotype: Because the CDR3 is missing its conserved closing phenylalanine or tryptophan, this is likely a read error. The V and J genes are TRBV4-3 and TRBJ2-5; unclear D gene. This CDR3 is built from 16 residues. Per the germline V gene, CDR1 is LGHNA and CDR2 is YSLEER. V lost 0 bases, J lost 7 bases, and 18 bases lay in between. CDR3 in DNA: TGCGCCAGCAGCCAAGATCTACTACCCGAGATAGGGACCCAGTACCTC. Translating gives CASSQDLLPEIGTQYL.

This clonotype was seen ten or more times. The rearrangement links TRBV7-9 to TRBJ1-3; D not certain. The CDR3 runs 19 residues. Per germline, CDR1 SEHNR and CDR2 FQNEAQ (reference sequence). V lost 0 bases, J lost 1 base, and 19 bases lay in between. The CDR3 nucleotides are TGTGCCAGCAGCTTAGCTAGGGTGGAAGAAGCCCCGTCTGGAAACACCATATATTTT. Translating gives CASSLARVEEAPSGNTIYF.

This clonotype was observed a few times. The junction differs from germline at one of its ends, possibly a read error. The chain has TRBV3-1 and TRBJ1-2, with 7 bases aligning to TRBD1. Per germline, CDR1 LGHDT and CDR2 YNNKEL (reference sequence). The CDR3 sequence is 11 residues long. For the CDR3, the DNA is TGTGCCAGCAGCAACGGGACAGTCGAGCCATTC. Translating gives CASSNGTVEPF. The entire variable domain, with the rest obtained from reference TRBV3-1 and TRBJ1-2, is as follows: DTAVSQTPKYLVTQMGNDKSIKCEQNLGHDTMYWYKQDSKKFLKIMFSYNNKELIINETVPNRFSPKSPDKAHLNLHINSLELGDSAVYFCASSNGTVEPFGSGTRLTVV.

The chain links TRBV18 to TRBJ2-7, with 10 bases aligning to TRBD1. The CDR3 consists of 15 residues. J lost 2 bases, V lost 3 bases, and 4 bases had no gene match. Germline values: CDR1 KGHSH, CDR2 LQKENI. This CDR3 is CASSPGTGDTYEQYF. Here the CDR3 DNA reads TGTGCCAGCTCACCGGGGACAGGGGACACCTACGAGCAGTACTTC.

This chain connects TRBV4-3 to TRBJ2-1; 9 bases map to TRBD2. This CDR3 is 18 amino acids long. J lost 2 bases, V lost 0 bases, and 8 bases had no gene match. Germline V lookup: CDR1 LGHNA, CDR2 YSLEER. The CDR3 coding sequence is TGCGCCAGCAGCCAAGATCGTGCAGCGGGGGGACCCTACAATGAGCAGTTCTTC. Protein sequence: CASSQDRAAGGPYNEQFF.

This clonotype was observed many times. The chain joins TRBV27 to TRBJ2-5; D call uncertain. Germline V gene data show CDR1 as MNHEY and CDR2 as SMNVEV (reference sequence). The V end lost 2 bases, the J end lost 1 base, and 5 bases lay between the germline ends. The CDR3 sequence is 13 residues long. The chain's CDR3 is CASSLIGQETQYF. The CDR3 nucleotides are TGTGCCAGCAGTTTAATAGGCCAAGAGACCCAGTACTTC.

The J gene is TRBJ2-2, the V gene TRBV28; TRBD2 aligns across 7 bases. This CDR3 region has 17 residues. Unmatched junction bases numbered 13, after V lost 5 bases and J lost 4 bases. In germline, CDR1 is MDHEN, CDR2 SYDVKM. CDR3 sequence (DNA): TGTGCCAGCAGTCCGCTGGAGCGGGACCGCTTCACCGGGGAGCTGTTTTTT. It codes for CASSPLERDRFTGELFF.

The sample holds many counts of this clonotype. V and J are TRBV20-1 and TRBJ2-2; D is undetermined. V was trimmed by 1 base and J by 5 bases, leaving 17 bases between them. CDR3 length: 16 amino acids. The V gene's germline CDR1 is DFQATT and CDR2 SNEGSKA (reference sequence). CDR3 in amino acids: CSARGSKSGRTGELFF. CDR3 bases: TGCAGTGCTAGAGGTAGCAAGTCCGGGCGGACCGGGGAGCTGTTTTTT.

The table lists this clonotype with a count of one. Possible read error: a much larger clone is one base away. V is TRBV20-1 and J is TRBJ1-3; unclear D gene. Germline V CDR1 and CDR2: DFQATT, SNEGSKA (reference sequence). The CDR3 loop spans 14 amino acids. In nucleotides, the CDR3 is TGCGGTGCTAGAGAATCCGGGTTCGGAAACACCATATATTTT. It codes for CGARESGFGNTIYF.

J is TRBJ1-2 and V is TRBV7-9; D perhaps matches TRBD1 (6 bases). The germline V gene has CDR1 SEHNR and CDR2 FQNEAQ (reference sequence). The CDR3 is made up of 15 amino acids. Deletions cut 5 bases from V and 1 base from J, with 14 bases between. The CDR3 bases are TGTGCCAGCAGCGGGGGGGGCGACAGTAACTATGGCTACACCTTC. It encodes CASSGGGDSNYGYTF.

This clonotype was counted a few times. The CDR3 loop is CASSGETSGGWFSSYNEQFF. In DNA, the CDR3 is TGTGCCAGCAGTGGCGAGACTAGCGGGGGTTGGTTTAGTTCCTACAATGAGCAGTTCTTC. The chain couples TRBV6-2 or TRBV6-3 to TRBJ2-1; 12 bases line up with TRBD2. After removal of 5 bases from V and 1 base from J, the junction contained 15 bases not matched to a gene. CDR1 is MNHEY, CDR2 SVGEGT, per germline. The CDR3 is 20 residues long.

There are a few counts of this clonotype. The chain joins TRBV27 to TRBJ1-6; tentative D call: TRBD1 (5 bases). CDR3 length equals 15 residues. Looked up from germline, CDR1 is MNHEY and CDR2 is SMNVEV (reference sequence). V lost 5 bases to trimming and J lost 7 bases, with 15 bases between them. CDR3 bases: TGTGCCAGCAGTCCTGGGGGGGGACTGAATTCACCCCTCCACTTT. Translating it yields CASSPGGGLNSPLHF.

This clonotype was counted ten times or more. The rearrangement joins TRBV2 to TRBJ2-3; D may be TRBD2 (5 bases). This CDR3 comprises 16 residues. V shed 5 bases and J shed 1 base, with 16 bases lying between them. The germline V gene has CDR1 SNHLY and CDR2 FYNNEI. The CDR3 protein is CASSSSIAWGTDTQYF. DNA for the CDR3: TGTGCCAGCAGTTCTAGTATAGCGTGGGGCACAGATACGCAGTATTTT.

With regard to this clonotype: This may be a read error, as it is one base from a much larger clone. The CDR3 DNA sequence: TGCAGCGTTGAAGATCGAGGGGTCCCCCAAGAGACCCAGTACTTC. Translating gives CSVEDRGVPQETQYF. The genes are TRBV29-1 and TRBJ2-5, with D possibly called TRBD1 or TRBD2 (5 bases each). V shed 0 bases and J shed 1 base, with 12 bases lying between them. Germline loops: CDR1 SQVTM, CDR2 ANQGSEA. The CDR3 runs to 15 residues.

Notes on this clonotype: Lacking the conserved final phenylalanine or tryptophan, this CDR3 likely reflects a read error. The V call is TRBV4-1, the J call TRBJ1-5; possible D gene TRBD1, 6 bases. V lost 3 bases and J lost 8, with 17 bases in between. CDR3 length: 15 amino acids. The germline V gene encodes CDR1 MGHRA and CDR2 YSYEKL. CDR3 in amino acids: CASSHNRDMLEPQHS. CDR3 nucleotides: TGCGCCAGCAGCCACAACCGGGACATGCTGGAGCCCCAGCATTCT.

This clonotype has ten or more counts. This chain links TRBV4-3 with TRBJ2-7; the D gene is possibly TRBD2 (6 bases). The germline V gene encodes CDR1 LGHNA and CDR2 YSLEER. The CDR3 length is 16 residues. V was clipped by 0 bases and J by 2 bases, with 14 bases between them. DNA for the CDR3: TGCGCCAGCAGCCAAGACCTAGCGCAGACGACCTACGAGCAGTACTTC. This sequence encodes CASSQDLAQTTYEQYF.

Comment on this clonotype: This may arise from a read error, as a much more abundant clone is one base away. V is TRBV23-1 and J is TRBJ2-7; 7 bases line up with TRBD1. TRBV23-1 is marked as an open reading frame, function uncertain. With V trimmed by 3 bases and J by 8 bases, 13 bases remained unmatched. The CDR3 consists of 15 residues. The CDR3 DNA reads TGCGCCAGCAGTCACCCCCGGGGACAGTTTTACAAGCAGTACTTC. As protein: CASSHPRGQFYKQYF.

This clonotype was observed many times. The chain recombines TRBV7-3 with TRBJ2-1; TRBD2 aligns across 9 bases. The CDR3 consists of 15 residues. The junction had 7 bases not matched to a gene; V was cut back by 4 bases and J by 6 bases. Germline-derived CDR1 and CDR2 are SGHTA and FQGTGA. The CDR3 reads CASSSSTSGSNEQFF. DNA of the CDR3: TGTGCCAGCAGCTCATCGACTAGCGGAAGCAATGAGCAGTTCTTC.

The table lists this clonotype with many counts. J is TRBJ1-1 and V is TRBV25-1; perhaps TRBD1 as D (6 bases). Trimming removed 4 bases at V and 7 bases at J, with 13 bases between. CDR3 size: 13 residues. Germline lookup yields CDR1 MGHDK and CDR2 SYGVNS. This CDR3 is CASSAMTGSEAFF. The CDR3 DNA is TGTGCCAGCAGTGCAATGACAGGTAGTGAAGCTTTCTTT. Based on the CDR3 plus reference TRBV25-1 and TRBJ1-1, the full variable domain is EADIYQTPRYLVIGTGKKITLECSQTMGHDKMYWYQQDPGMELHLIHYSYGVNSTEKGDLSSESTVSRIRTEHFPLTLESARPSHTSQYLCASSAMTGSEAFFGQGTRLTVV.

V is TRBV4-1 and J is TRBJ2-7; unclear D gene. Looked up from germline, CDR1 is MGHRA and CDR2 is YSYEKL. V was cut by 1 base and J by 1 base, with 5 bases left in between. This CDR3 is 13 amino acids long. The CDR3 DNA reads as TGCGCCAGCAGCCAAGCAGTTTCCTACGAGCAGTACTTC. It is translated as CASSQAVSYEQYF.

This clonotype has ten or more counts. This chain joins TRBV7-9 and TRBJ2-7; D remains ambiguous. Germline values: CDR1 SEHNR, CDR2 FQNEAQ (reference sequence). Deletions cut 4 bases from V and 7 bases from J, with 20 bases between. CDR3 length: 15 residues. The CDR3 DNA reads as TGTGCCAGCAGCTCCGACTTTTCCCCCTTACGGGAGCAGTACTTC. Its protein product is CASSSDFSPLREQYF.

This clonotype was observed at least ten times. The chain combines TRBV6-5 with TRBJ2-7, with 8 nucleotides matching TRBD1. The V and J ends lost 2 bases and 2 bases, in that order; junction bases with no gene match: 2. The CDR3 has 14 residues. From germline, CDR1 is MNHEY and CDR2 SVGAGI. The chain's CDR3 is CASSYRQGPYEQYF. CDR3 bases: TGTGCCAGCAGTTACCGACAGGGGCCCTACGAGCAGTACTTC.

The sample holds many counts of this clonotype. CDR3 in amino acids: CASSHLSAEAFF. The CDR3 nucleotides are TGTGCCAGCAGCCACCTTTCCGCTGAAGCTTTCTTT. V is TRBV13 and J is TRBJ1-1; D remains ambiguous. The CDR3 is made up of 12 amino acids. Trimming took 5 bases from V and 6 from J, leaving 10 bases between them. CDR1 and CDR2 from the germline V gene are PRHDT and FYEKMQ (reference sequence).